Sequencing of this T cell receptor (beta chain) was carried out in a study of T cells after somatic rescue of genetic block. The CDR3 spans 13 residues. The ends were cut back, 3 bases at V and 7 bases at J, with 14 bases in the middle. CDR1 SGHDT and CDR2 YYEEEE come from the germline V gene. Repertoires were generated with immunoSEQ multiplex PCR, while TCRdb's copy carries only in-frame clones and drops some. The sample lists around 70,000 clones, around 90% seen once, with roughly 3% in the top ten. This TCR was sampled from a man in his forties. The gene calls are TRBV5-6 and TRBJ2-7, with D uncertain. The specimen was peripheral blood mononuclear cells (PBMCs). DNA of the CDR3: TGTGCCAGCAGCTGGAACTCGGCTTTTGAGCAGTACTTC. Its protein product is CASSWNSAFEQYF.